This passage covers 23 T cell receptor beta chains from one sample sequenced in a study of blood T cell repertoires in COVID-19. Sequenced by immunoSEQ multiplex PCR; TCRdb stores in-frame clones only, minus some. The data contain around 94,000 clones, about four fifths of them singletons. Sequencing was done on a sample of peripheral blood. Every receptor here comes from a human donor in a cohort sampled during active COVID-19.

This clone was found a few times. The chain links TRBV3-1 (or the pseudogene TRBV3-2) to TRBJ1-6, with D possibly being TRBD1 (5 bases). Trimming pared 1 base from V and 7 bases from J, leaving 11 bases between. The germline gives CDR1 LGHDT, CDR2 YNNKEL (reference sequence). The CDR3 is made up of 15 amino acids. The CDR3 sequence is CASSQGYDSNSPLHF. CDR3 sequence (DNA): TGTGCCAGCAGCCAAGGGTACGACAGCAATTCACCCCTCCACTTT.

The rearrangement links TRBV4-1 to TRBJ1-2; 7 bases agree with TRBD1. V gave up 6 bases and J gave up 0 bases; unmatched junction bases: 10. CDR1 is MGHRA and CDR2 is YSYEKL in the germline V gene. The CDR3 totals 16 residues. In DNA form, the CDR3 reads TGCGCCAGCAGTCCCACAGGGGAACGGCCTAACTATGGCTACACCTTC. This gives the protein CASSPTGERPNYGYTF.

The gene calls are TRBV4-1 and TRBJ2-7, with a tentative D call TRBD1 (6 bases). This CDR3 is 15 amino acids long. The V end was cut by 3 bases, the J end by 3 bases, with 15 bases between. Germline V CDR1 and CDR2: MGHRA, YSYEKL. Written as DNA, the CDR3 is TGCGCCAGCAGCCAGAGCCTGACAGGTAGCTACGAGCAGTACTTC. It specifies CASSQSLTGSYEQYF.

V and J are TRBV13 and TRBJ1-6; TRBD1 matches at 9 bases. Germline V CDR1 and CDR2: PRHDT, FYEKMQ (reference sequence). The length of the CDR3 is 15 residues. J lost 8 bases, V lost 4 bases, and 6 bases had no gene match. Written as DNA, the CDR3 is TGTGCCAGCAGCTCGGACAGGGGTCGGTATTCACCCCTCCACTTT. Its translation is CASSSDRGRYSPLHF.

This clone was picked up a small number of times. V is TRBV5-1 and J is TRBJ2-1, with 10 bases aligning to TRBD2. Looked up from germline, CDR1 is SGHRS and CDR2 is YFSETQ. J was trimmed by 4 bases and V by 0 bases; bases with no gene match: 4. The CDR3 has 16 residues. CDR3 protein: CASSLEWTSGYNEQFF. The CDR3 DNA follows: TGCGCCAGCAGCTTGGAGTGGACTAGCGGATACAATGAGCAGTTCTTC.

This chain links TRBV27 with TRBJ2-6, with 9 bases identical to TRBD1. Trimming at V came to 6 bases and at J to 0 bases, leaving 6 bases not matched to a gene. This CDR3 region has 17 residues. Germline-derived CDR1 and CDR2 are MNHEY and SMNVEV (reference sequence). The CDR3 DNA follows: TGTGCCAGCAGGGAGGACAGGGGAAGCTCTGGGGCCAACGTCCTGACTTTC. It translates to CASREDRGSSGANVLTF.

The J gene is TRBJ2-5, the V gene TRBV27, with 7 bases identical to TRBD2. Germline V gene lookup returns CDR1 MNHEY and CDR2 SMNVEV (reference sequence). J lost 5 bases, V lost 5 bases, and 11 bases had no gene match. The CDR3 is made up of 15 amino acids. The CDR3 bases are TGTGCCAGCAGTCTCTGGGAGGGCCTGACGGAGACCCAGTACTTC. Translated, it gives CASSLWEGLTETQYF.

The chain links TRBV5-1 to TRBJ1-2; no firm D call. Germline CDR1 is SGHRS and CDR2 is YFSETQ. V gave up 2 bases and J gave up 6 bases, with 8 bases separating them. This CDR3 spans 12 amino acids. The CDR3 DNA sequence: TGCGCCAGCAGCTTCCAAGGAGATGGCTACACCTTC. It translates to CASSFQGDGYTF. Drawing the rest from reference TRBV5-1 and TRBJ1-2, the complete variable domain is KAGVTQTPRYLIKTRGQQVTLSCSPISGHRSVSWYQQTPGQGLQFLFEYFSETQRNKGNFPGRFSGRQFSNSRSEMNVSTLELGDSALYLCASSFQGDGYTFGSGTRLTVV.

V usage is TRBV5-1 and J usage is TRBJ1-2; the D is unclear. Deletions cut 3 bases from V and 0 bases from J, with 12 bases between. The germline CDR1 and CDR2 sequences are SGHRS and YFSETQ. The CDR3 is made up of 15 amino acids. The CDR3 reads CASSSDSSSNYGYTF. The CDR3 nucleotides read TGCGCCAGCAGCTCCGACTCCTCATCTAACTATGGCTACACCTTC.

The chain joins TRBV5-1 to TRBJ2-6, with D tentatively TRBD1 (6 bases). The CDR3 consists of 21 residues. The V end lost 0 bases, the J end lost 0 bases, and 22 bases lay between the germline ends. Germline loops: CDR1 SGHRS, CDR2 YFSETQ. The CDR3 sequence: CASSLELSPTGYLSGANVLTF. CDR3 bases: TGCGCCAGCAGCTTGGAGCTTTCTCCGACAGGATACCTCTCTGGGGCCAACGTCCTGACTTTC.

The V call is TRBV7-2, the J call TRBJ2-7; 13 bases map to TRBD2. The CDR3 extends over 15 amino acids. The V gene end was trimmed by 4 bases and the J gene end by 7 bases; junction bases not matched to a gene: 7. Germline CDR1 and CDR2: SGHTA and FQGNSA. CDR3 region: CASSYQGLAGREQYF. The CDR3 bases are TGTGCCAGCAGCTATCAGGGACTAGCGGGGAGGGAGCAGTACTTC.

The table lists this clone with a few counts. The chain joins TRBV4-1 to TRBJ2-7; 7 positions match TRBD2. CDR1 is MGHRA, CDR2 YSYEKL, per germline. The CDR3 covers 16 residues. Trimming at V came to 4 bases and at J to 6 bases, leaving 15 bases not matched to a gene. The CDR3 DNA reads as TGCGCCAGCAGCCTCAGTGTCACGGGAGGCGGAGGCGAGCAGTACTTC. Protein product: CASSLSVTGGGGEQYF.

The chain uses TRBV30 and TRBJ1-2, with D unclear. The CDR3 sequence is 12 residues long. V was shortened by 5 bases and J by 5 bases, with 12 bases between the two germline ends. Germline CDR1 and CDR2: GTSNPN and SVGIG (reference sequence). CDR3 nucleotides: TGTGCCTGGGGTCTTCTGCGGTATGGCTACACCTTC. Its protein product is CAWGLLRYGYTF.

The gene calls are TRBV5-1 and TRBJ1-5; 12 nucleotides align to TRBD1. V gave up 4 bases and J gave up 7 bases; unmatched junction bases: 6. The CDR3 contains 15 residues. Germline V lookup: CDR1 SGHRS, CDR2 YFSETQ. CDR3 loop: CASSPGTGGPQPQHF. The CDR3 nucleotides read TGCGCCAGCAGCCCCGGGACAGGGGGCCCCCAGCCCCAGCATTTT.

This rearrangement joins TRBV7-3 to TRBJ2-2, with 9 bases lining up with TRBD2. The J segment lost 4 bases and the V segment lost 5 bases, leaving 8 bases of the junction unmatched. The germline gives CDR1 SGHTA, CDR2 FQGTGA. The CDR3 totals 16 residues. The CDR3 DNA reads TGTGCCAGCAGCCTAATAGCGGGGGCCACCACCGGGGAGCTGTTTTTT. Its translation is CASSLIAGATTGELFF.

The rearrangement uses TRBV5-6 and TRBJ2-7; D gene unclear. V was pared by 4 bases and J by 1 base, with 15 bases between. The CDR3 totals 15 residues. In germline, CDR1 is SGHDT, CDR2 YYEEEE. CDR3 in DNA: TGTGCCAGCAGCCGCTTTACAGCCCCTTCCTACGAGCAGTACTTC. Translation gives CASSRFTAPSYEQYF.

This chain links TRBV5-1 with TRBJ2-1; TRBD2 agrees at 7 bases. Germline trimming cut 1 base from V and 5 bases from J; bases unmatched to any gene: 9. The CDR3 extends over 16 amino acids. Germline V gene lookup returns CDR1 SGHRS and CDR2 YFSETQ. CDR3 DNA: TGCGCCAGCAGCTTGTGGAGCGGGAATAAGGACAATGAGCAGTTCTTC. Translation gives CASSLWSGNKDNEQFF.

The rearrangement uses TRBV5-4 and TRBJ1-1, with D uncertain. V lost 5 bases and J lost 1, with 12 bases in between. The CDR3 contains 14 residues. Germline V gene data show CDR1 as SGHNT and CDR2 as YYREEE (reference sequence). CDR3 nucleotide sequence: TGTGCCAGCAGAACGTTTGGAGGGAACACTGAAGCTTTCTTT. Protein sequence: CASRTFGGNTEAFF.

The chain joins TRBV6-5 to TRBJ2-3; perhaps TRBD1 as D (6 bases). The V and J ends lost 4 bases and 0 bases respectively, with 11 bases between them. The CDR3 sequence is 15 residues long. CDR1 is MNHEY and CDR2 is SVGAGI in the germline V gene. The CDR3 region has the DNA TGTGCCAGCAGTTCCGGACAGACTAGCACAGATACGCAGTATTTT. Translating it yields CASSSGQTSTDTQYF.

This clone was counted only a few times. The chain joins TRBV30 to TRBJ2-7, with D possibly matching TRBD1 (6 bases). CDR3 length equals 13 residues. Germline V gives CDR1 GTSNPN, CDR2 SVGIG (reference sequence). The CDR3 loop is CVLRDRSSYEQYF. DNA for the CDR3: TGTGTCTTAAGAGACAGGAGCTCCTACGAGCAGTACTTC.

This clone turned up a few times. This chain connects TRBV27 to TRBJ2-7; 9 bases line up with TRBD2. Germline V gene sequence: CDR1 MNHEY, CDR2 SMNVEV (reference sequence). CDR3 size: 13 residues. V was pared by 7 bases and J by 4 bases, with 5 bases of the junction left unmatched. The CDR3 sequence: CASISSGGYEQYF. CDR3 sequence (DNA): TGTGCCAGCATATCCAGCGGGGGGTACGAGCAGTACTTC.

This chain joins TRBV9 and TRBJ2-6, with D possibly TRBD2 on 5 matching bases. V was shortened by 3 bases and J by 0 bases, with 7 bases between the two germline ends. The CDR3 sequence is 15 residues long. Germline CDR1 SGDLS, CDR2 YYNGEE. The CDR3 DNA sequence: TGTGCCAGCAGCGGGAGGCACTCTGGGGCCAACGTCCTGACTTTC. This gives the protein CASSGRHSGANVLTF.

This clone was seen a few times. The chain links TRBV19 to TRBJ1-2; maybe TRBD1 (6 bases). V lost 7 bases, J lost 7 bases, and 34 bases lay in between. This CDR3 is built from 19 residues. CDR1 and CDR2 from the germline V gene are LNHDA and SQIVND (reference sequence). The chain's CDR3 is CASTGGVTVRWMGGSGYTF. Here the CDR3 DNA reads TGTGCCAGTACCGGGGGCGTCACGGTACGTTGGATGGGCGGGAGTGGCTACACCTTC.